These T cell receptor beta chains were read from a single sample in a study of human T cells and chemical hapten exposure. Via MiXCR, TCRdb re-called the RACE reads, giving one row per CDR3 protein. Seen here are approximately 350,000 distinct CDR3 sequences, roughly 6% observed once, and the top ten hold about 6%. Sequenced here: whole blood, sampled in connection with sensitization to the hapten diphenylcyclopropenone (DPC). All receptors come from a woman under 30 with alopecia areata. Some clones in this sample may be carry-over from other donors' samples. CDR3s include the opening cysteine and the closing phenylalanine or tryptophan. The order of the fields is J gene, V gene, clone size, D gene, CDR3 DNA, CDR3 protein. A D gene is named only where the DNA matches it firmly. Some rows have no size entry. The others give once, few or many, or a class for an expanded clone.

TRBJ2-1	TRBV7-2	NA	TRBD1	TGTGCCAGCAGCTTAGTGCCCAGAGGGGGCGATGAGCAGTTCTTC	CASSLVPRGGDEQFF
TRBJ1-2	TRBV6-5	many	NA	TGTGCCAGCAGTCCCCAGACAACGTATGGCTACACCTTC	CASSPQTTYGYTF
TRBJ1-1	TRBV7-3	NA	NA	TGTGCCAGCAGCTTAACTGCAGGGAGGAACACTGAAGCTTTCTTT	CASSLTAGRNTEAFF
TRBJ1-1	TRBV7-9	few	TRBD1	TGTGCCAGCAGTCAACAGGGGCCTAACACTGAAGCTTTCTTT	CASSQQGPNTEAFF
TRBJ2-3	TRBV29-1	many	NA	TGCAGCGCCCCGGGGCCTAGCACAGATACGCAGTATTTT	CSAPGPSTDTQYF
TRBJ2-1	TRBV6-5	many	NA	TGTGCCAGCAGTTGGACAGCAGACGGCGCCTTCAATGAGCAGTTCTTC	CASSWTADGAFNEQFF
TRBJ1-5	TRBV4-3	few	NA	TGCGCCAGCAGCCAAGAAATCCAGAGCAATCAGCCCCAGCATTTT	CASSQEIQSNQPQHF
TRBJ2-3	TRBV5-1	few	NA	TGCGCCAGCAGTTATGGGCCTAACACAGATACGCAGTATTTT	CASSYGPNTDTQYF
TRBJ2-3	TRBV7-9	NA	NA	TGTGCCAGCAGCTTAAAGAGTCAGGCGGGTACGCAGTATTTT	CASSLKSQAGTQYF
TRBJ1-1	TRBV6-2/TRBV6-3	few	NA	TGTGCCAGCAAATTTGGGGTGAACACTGAAGCTTTCTTT	CASKFGVNTEAFF
TRBJ2-4	TRBV28	NA	NA	TGTGCCAGCAGTTCAATACGGGGAGGATCCATACGGAACATTCAGTACTTC	CASSSIRGGSIRNIQYF
TRBJ1-1	TRBV20-1	few	NA	TGCAGTGCCCCGAGACACCCGGGGACTGAAGCTTTCTTT	CSAPRHPGTEAFF
TRBJ2-2	TRBV28	NA	NA	TGTGCCAGCAGCGGCGAGGACACCGGGGAGCTGTTTTTT	CASSGEDTGELFF
TRBJ2-5	TRBV6-2/TRBV6-3	NA	NA	TGTGCCAGCAGTTCCTACCTTGGCAGGGCTGAAGAGACCCAGTACTTC	CASSSYLGRAEETQYF
TRBJ1-1	TRBV18	many	NA	TGTGCCAGCTCACCCTCATCGGGATGGGACACTGAAGCTTTCTTT	CASSPSSGWDTEAFF
TRBJ1-6	TRBV4-2	many	NA	TGTGCCAGCAGCCAGACTGACCAGGGTACACCCCTCCACTTT	CASSQTDQGTPLHF
TRBJ2-1	TRBV3-1	many	NA	TGTGCCAGCAGCCATCCTTCGACAGTCTCCTACAATGAGCAGTTCTTC	CASSHPSTVSYNEQFF
TRBJ2-1	TRBV4-2	many	TRBD2	TGTGCCAGCAGCTCGGGACTAGCGGGGGTCAATGAGCAGTTCTTC	CASSSGLAGVNEQFF
TRBJ2-7	TRBV29-1	many	TRBD1	TGCAGCGTTCGGACAGGGGGGTCCTACGAGCAGTACTTC	CSVRTGGSYEQYF
TRBJ1-3	TRBV20-1	NA	TRBD1	TGCAGTGCTAGAGATATCGGGACAGCATTATTAAGCTCTGGAAACACCATATATTTT	CSARDIGTALLSSGNTIYF
TRBJ2-1	TRBV7-2	NA	TRBD2	TGTGCCAGCAGCTTAACTAGCGGGGGGGCGGTGAATGAGCAGTTCTTC	CASSLTSGGAVNEQFF
TRBJ1-1	TRBV20-1	few	NA	TGCAGTGCTAATTGGGGGGTAGACACTGAAGCTTTCTTT	CSANWGVDTEAFF
TRBJ1-4	TRBV15	few	NA	TGTGCCACCAGCAGAGAAGGGGGGAGAGTTCAACTGTTTTTT	CATSREGGRVQLFF
TRBJ1-4	TRBV13	many	NA	TGTGCCAGCAGCTTAAGGCCGAATGAAAAACTGTTTTTT	CASSLRPNEKLFF
TRBJ1-2	TRBV5-1	NA	NA	TGCGCCAGCAGCCCCGGACAGTCCGCCGACTCTAGGGGCTACACCTTC	CASSPGQSADSRGYTF
TRBJ1-1	TRBV7-9	NA	NA	TGTGCCAGCAGCTCACCCCAAGGCAGTACCATGAACACTGAAGCTTTCTTT	CASSSPQGSTMNTEAFF
TRBJ2-3	TRBV14	NA	NA	TGTGCCAGCAGCCATAGGTGGGCCCTTGATACGCAGTATTTT	CASSHRWALDTQYF
TRBJ2-7	TRBV28	few	NA	TGTGCCAGCAGTCCCCGGACAGACGCGGGCGTCAAAAAGATAATGAGGCGTGAATCCTACGAGCAGTACTTC	CASSPRTDAGVKKIMRRESYEQYF
TRBJ1-4	TRBV27	few	NA	TGTGCCAGCAGTCCCCGGGCCCAATCGGGTCTCGCAACTAATGAAAAACTGTTTTTT	CASSPRAQSGLATNEKLFF
TRBJ1-1	TRBV12-3/TRBV12-4	NA	NA	TGTGCCAGCAGTTACAAGTCTGAAGCTTTCTTT	CASSYKSEAFF
TRBJ1-2	TRBV10-3	many	TRBD1	TGTGCCATCAGCTGGACAGGGGAGTCCGATGGCTACACCTTC	CAISWTGESDGYTF